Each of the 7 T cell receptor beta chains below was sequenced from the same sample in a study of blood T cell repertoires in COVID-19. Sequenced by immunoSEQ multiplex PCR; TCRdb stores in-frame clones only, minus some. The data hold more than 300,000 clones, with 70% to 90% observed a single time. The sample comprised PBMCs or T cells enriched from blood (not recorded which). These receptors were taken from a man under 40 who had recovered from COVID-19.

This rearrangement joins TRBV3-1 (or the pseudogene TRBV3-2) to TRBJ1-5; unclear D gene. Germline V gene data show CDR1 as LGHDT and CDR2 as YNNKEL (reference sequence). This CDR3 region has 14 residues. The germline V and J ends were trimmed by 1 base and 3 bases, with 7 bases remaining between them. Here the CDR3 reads CASSQAGDNQPQHF. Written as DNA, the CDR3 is TGTGCCAGCAGCCAAGCCGGGGACAATCAGCCCCAGCATTTT.

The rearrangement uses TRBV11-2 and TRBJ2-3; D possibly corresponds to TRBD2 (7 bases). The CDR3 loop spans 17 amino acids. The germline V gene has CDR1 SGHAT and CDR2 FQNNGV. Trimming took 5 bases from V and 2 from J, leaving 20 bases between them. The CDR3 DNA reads TGTGCCAGCAGCGAAGATTGGCGGGGGCGAAACACAGATACGCAGTATTTT. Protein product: CASSEDWRGRNTDTQYF.

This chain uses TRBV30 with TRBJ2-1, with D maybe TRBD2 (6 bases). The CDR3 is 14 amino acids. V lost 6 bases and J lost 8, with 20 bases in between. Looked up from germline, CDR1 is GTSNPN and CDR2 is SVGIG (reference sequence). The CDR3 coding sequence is TGTGCCTGTAAAGGGTACGGGAGAGGGGATGAGCAGTTCTTC. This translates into CACKGYGRGDEQFF.

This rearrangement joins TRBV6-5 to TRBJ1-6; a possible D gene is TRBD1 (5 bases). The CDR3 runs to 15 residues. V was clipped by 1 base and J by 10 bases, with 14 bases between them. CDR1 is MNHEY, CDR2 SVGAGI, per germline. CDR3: CASSYLLQGGSPLHF. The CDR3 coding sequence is TGTGCCAGCAGTTACTTGTTGCAGGGCGGCTCACCCCTCCACTTT.

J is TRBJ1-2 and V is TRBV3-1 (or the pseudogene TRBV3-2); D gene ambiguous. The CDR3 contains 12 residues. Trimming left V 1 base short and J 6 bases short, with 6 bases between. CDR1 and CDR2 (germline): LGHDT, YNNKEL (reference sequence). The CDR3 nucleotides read TGTGCCAGCAGCCAAGCAACAGATGGCTACACCTTC. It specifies CASSQATDGYTF.

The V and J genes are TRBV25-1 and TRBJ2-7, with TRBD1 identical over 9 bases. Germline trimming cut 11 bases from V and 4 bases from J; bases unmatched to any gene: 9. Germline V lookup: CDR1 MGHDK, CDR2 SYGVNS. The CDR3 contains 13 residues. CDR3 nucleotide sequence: TGTGCCTGCCAGGGGACAGGGTCGTACGAGCAGTACTTC. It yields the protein CACQGTGSYEQYF.

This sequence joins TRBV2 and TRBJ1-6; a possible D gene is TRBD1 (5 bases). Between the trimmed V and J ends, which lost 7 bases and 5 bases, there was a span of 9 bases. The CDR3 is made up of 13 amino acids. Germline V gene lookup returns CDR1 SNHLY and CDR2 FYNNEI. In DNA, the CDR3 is TGTGCCAGCAAGGGGCTGGATAATTCACCCCTCCACTTT. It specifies CASKGLDNSPLHF.